The present T cell receptor beta chain was sequenced within a study of T-cell reconstitution after alpha-beta-depleted transplantation in children. Preparation of the TCRbeta library used unique molecular identifiers. TCRdb re-derived calls from the PCR reads in MiXCR, one entry per CDR3 protein. Here the sample spans just over 350,000 distinct CDR3 sequences, 13% being singletons. The source of this sequence is a human donor who donated a stem cell graft to a child with Fanconi anemia. Sequencing was performed on PBMCs, taken from the stem cell graft.

Written as DNA, the CDR3 is TGCAGTGCAAACGTAGCGGGGGGGCCGAGCAATGAGCAGTTCTTC. Translating gives CSANVAGGPSNEQFF. The genes are TRBV20-1 and TRBJ2-1; 11 bases are shared with TRBD2. CDR3 size: 15 residues. Trimming took 6 bases from V and 6 from J; bases not matched to a gene: 10. The germline V gene encodes CDR1 DFQATT and CDR2 SNEGSKA (reference sequence).